What follows are 8 T cell receptor beta chains derived from one specimen sequenced in a study of blood T cell repertoires in COVID-19. Using immunoSEQ multiplex PCR, the repertoire was profiled, and TCRdb retains in-frame clones only, with some absent. The sample gives about 440,000 clones, roughly 90% of which show up once; over 4% is in the top ten. The sequenced sample consisted of peripheral blood. The receptors were sampled from a woman aged 25 to 45 with acute or convalescent COVID-19.

The chain links TRBV21-1 to TRBJ1-1; the D call of TRBD1 is as the table states it, not checked on the DNA. TRBV21-1 is termed a pseudogene. The CDR3 loop spans 17 amino acids. The CDR3 sequence is CASSALNRDRENTEAFF. The CDR3 nucleotides read TGTGCCAGCAGCGCACTAAACCGGGACAGGGAGAACACTGAAGCTTTCTTT.

This rearrangement joins TRBV5-1 to TRBJ1-5; no clear D gene. V lost 0 bases and J lost 5, with 6 bases in between. This CDR3 is built from 13 residues. The germline V gene has CDR1 SGHRS and CDR2 YFSETQ. The CDR3 DNA reads as TGCGCCAGCAGCTTGGGCGCGGATCAGCCCCAGCATTTT. Amino acids: CASSLGADQPQHF.

V gene TRBV25-1 combines with J gene TRBJ2-1; TRBD2 matches at 11 bases. The J segment lost 8 bases and the V segment lost 7 bases, leaving 7 bases of the junction unmatched. The CDR3 is 14 residues long. The V gene's germline CDR1 is MGHDK and CDR2 SYGVNS. The CDR3 bases are TGTGCCAGCACCCTAGCGGGGGGTATCGATGAGCAGTTCTTC. Protein product: CASTLAGGIDEQFF.

The chain uses TRBV28 and TRBJ2-7; TRBD1 might be the D (5 bases). Germline V CDR1 and CDR2: MDHEN, SYDVKM. This CDR3 has 13 amino acids. V lost 4 bases, J lost 5 bases, and 12 bases lay in between. CDR3 loop: CASSSQAINEQYF. The CDR3 nucleotides are TGTGCCAGCAGTTCACAGGCTATCAACGAGCAGTACTTC.

The V gene is TRBV5-1, the J gene TRBJ2-1; TRBD2 matches 8 bases. Germline V gene data show CDR1 as SGHRS and CDR2 as YFSETQ. The V gene end was trimmed by 4 bases and the J gene end by 5 bases; junction bases not matched to a gene: 8. The CDR3 contains 15 residues. The CDR3, as DNA: TGCGCCAGCAGCCCTATTACTAGCGGAAACAATGAGCAGTTCTTC. Encoded protein: CASSPITSGNNEQFF. The full variable domain, with the rest looked up from reference TRBV5-1 and TRBJ2-1, is KAGVTQTPRYLIKTRGQQVTLSCSPISGHRSVSWYQQTPGQGLQFLFEYFSETQRNKGNFPGRFSGRQFSNSRSEMNVSTLELGDSALYLCASSPITSGNNEQFFGPGTRLTVL.

This chain links TRBV4-1 with TRBJ2-3, with D unclear. The V gene's germline CDR1 is MGHRA and CDR2 YSYEKL. V dropped 3 bases and J dropped 5 bases, with 15 bases sitting between them. This CDR3 has 15 amino acids. As DNA, the CDR3 is TGCGCCAGCAGCCAGGGTCCAGGTTTTCTAGATACGCAGTATTTT. Translating gives CASSQGPGFLDTQYF.

The chain joins TRBV10-3 to TRBJ2-5; TRBD2 matches at 9 bases. The CDR3 loop spans 14 amino acids. Trimming removed 4 bases from V and 1 base from J; junction bases left unmatched: 1. Germline CDR1 reads ENHRY; CDR2 reads SYGVKD. CDR3 amino acids: CAISVTSGQETQYF. The CDR3 DNA reads as TGTGCCATCAGTGTGACTAGCGGCCAAGAGACCCAGTACTTC.

V gene TRBV6-5 combines with J gene TRBJ1-2; D unresolved. The CDR3 spans 14 residues. Trimming removed 10 bases at V and 3 bases at J, with 18 bases between. Germline CDR1 is MNHEY and CDR2 is SVGAGI. This CDR3 reads CATLSALGDYGYTF. The CDR3 region has the DNA TGTGCCACCCTCTCAGCGCTCGGTGACTATGGCTACACCTTC.